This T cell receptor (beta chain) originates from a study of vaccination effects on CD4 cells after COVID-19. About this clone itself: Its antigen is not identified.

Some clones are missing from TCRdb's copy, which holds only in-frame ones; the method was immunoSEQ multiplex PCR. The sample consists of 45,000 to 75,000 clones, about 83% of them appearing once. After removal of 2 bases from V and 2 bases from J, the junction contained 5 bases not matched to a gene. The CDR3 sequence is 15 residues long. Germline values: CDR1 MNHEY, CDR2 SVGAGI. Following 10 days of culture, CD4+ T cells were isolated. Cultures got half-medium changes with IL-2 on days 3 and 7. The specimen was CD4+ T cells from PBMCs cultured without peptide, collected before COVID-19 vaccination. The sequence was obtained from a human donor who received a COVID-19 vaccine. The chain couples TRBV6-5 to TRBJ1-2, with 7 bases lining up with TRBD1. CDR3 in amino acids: CASSYTTGINYGYTF. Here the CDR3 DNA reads TGTGCCAGCAGTTACACGACAGGGATCAACTATGGCTACACCTTC.